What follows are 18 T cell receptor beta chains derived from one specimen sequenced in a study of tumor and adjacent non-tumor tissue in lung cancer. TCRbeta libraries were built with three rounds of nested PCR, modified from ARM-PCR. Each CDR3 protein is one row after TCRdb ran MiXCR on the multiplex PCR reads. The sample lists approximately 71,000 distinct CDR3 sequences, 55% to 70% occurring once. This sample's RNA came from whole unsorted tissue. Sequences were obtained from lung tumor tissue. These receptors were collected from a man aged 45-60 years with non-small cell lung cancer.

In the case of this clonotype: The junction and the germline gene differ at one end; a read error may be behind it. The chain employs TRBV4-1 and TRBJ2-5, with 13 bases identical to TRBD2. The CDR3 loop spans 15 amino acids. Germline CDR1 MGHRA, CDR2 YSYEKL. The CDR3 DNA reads TGCGCCAGCATCGGGACTAGCGGGGAAGGAGAGACCCTGTACTTC. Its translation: CASIGTSGEGETLYF.

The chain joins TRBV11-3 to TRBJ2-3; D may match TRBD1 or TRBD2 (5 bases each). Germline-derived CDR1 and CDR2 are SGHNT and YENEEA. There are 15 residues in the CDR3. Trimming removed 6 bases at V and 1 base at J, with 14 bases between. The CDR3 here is CASSAGTGGTDTQYF. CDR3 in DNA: TGTGCCAGCAGTGCCGGGACCGGCGGCACAGATACGCAGTATTTT. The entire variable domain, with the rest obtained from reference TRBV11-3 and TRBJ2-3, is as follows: EAGVVQSPRYKIIEKKQPVAFWCNPISGHNTLYWYLQNLGQGPELLIRYENEEAVDDSQLPKDRFSAERLKGVDSTLKIQPAELGDSAVYLCASSAGTGGTDTQYFGPGTRLTVL.

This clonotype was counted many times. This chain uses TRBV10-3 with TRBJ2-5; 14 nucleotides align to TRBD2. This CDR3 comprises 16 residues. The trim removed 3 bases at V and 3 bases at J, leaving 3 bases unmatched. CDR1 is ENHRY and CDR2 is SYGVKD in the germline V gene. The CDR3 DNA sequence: TGTGCCATCAGTGACTCGGGACTAGCGGGAGAAGAGACCCAGTACTTC. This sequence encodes CAISDSGLAGEETQYF.

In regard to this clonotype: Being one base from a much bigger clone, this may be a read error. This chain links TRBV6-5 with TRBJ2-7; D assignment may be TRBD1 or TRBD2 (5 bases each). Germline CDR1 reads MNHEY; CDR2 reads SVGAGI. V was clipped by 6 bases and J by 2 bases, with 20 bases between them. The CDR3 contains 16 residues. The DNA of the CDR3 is TGTGCCAGCAGACTTCGAGGGTCAGGGTTAGCCTACGAGCAGTACTTC. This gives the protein CASRLRGSGLAYEQYF.

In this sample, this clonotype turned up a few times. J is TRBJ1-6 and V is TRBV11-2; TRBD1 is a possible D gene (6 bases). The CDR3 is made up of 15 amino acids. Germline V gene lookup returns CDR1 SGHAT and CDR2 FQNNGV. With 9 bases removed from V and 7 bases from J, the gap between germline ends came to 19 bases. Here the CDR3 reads CARTGMGHPNSPLHF. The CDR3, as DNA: TGTGCCAGGACAGGCATGGGACACCCCAATTCACCCCTCCACTTT. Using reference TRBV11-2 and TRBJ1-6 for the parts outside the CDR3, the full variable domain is EAGVAQSPRYKIIEKRQSVAFWCNPISGHATLYWYQQILGQGPKLLIQFQNNGVVDDSQLPKDRFSAERLKGVDSTLKIQPAKLEDSAVYLCARTGMGHPNSPLHFGNGTRLTVT.

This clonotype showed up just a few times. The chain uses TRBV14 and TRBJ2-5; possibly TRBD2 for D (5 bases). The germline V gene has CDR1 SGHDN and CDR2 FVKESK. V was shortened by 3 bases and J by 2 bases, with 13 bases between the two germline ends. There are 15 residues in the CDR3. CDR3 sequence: CASSHDLRTQETQYF. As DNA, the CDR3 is TGTGCCAGCAGCCATGATCTCCGGACTCAAGAGACCCAGTACTTC.

The DNA for the CDR3 is TGTACTAGCAGCTCGGACAGGGGCGGCTACAATGAGCAGTTCTTC. Residues: CTSSSDRGGYNEQFF. The chain is built from TRBV11-2 and TRBJ2-1; TRBD1 matches at 9 bases. The V gene's germline CDR1 is SGHAT and CDR2 FQNNGV. The CDR3 length is 15 residues.

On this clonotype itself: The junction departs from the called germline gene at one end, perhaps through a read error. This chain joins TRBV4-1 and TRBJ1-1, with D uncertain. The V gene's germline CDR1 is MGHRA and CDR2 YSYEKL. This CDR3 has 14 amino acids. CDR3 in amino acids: CANSQVSFTPEAFF. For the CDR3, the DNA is TGTGCCAACAGCCAAGTATCGTTCACTCCTGAAGCTTTCTTT.

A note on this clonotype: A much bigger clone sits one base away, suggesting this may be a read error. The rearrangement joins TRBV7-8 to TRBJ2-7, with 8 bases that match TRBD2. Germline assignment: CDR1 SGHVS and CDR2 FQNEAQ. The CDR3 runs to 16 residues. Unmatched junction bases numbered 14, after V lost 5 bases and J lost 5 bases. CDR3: CASSRSTGTSYNEQYF. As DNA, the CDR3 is TGTGCCAGCAGCCGATCCACCGGGACTAGTTACAACGAGCAGTACTTC.

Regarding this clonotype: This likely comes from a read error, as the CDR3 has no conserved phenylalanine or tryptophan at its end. DNA for the CDR3: TGTGCCAGCAGTCCGGGCACTAGCGGACGCTACGAGCAGTACTAC. Translation gives CASSPGTSGRYEQYY. The chain links TRBV6-6 to TRBJ2-7; 8 bases fit TRBD2. In germline, CDR1 is MNHNY, CDR2 SVGAGI (reference sequence). V shed 5 bases, J shed 3 bases, and the junction held 9 bases outside the gene matches. This CDR3 comprises 15 residues.

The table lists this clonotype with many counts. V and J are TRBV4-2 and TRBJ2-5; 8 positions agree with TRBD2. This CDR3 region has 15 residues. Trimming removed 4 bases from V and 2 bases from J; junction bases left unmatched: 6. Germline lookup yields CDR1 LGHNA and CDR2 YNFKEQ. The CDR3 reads CASSRSTSEQETQYF. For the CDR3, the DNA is TGTGCCAGCAGCCGGTCGACTAGCGAGCAAGAGACCCAGTACTTC.

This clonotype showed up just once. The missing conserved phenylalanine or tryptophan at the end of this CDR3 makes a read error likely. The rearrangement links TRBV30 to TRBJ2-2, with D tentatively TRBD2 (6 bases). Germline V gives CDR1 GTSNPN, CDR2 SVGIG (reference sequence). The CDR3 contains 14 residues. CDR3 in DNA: TGTGCCTGGACAGGGAAGACCCGCGACGGGGGGCTGTTTTCT. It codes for CAWTGKTRDGGLFS.

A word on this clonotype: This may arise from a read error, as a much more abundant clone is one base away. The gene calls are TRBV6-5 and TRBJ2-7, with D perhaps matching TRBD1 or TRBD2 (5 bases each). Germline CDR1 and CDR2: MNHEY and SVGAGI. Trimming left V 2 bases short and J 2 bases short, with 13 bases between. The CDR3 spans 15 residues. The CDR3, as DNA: TGTGCCAGCAGTTACGGCTGGGGGTCGGCCTACGAGCAGTACTTC. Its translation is CASSYGWGSAYEQYF.

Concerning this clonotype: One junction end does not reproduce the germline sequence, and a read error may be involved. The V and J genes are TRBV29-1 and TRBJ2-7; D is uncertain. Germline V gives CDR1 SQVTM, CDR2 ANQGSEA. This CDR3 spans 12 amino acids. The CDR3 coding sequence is TGCAGCATTGAAGGAGAGGCTGACGAGCGGTACTTC. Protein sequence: CSIEGEADERYF.

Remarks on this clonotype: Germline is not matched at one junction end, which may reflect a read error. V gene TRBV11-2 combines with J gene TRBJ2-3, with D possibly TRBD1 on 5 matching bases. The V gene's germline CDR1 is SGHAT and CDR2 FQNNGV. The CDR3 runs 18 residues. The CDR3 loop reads CASSSNTGRVLFSDTQYF. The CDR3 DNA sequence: TGTGCCAGCAGCTCCAACACTGGCAGGGTCCTATTCTCAGATACACAGTATTTT.

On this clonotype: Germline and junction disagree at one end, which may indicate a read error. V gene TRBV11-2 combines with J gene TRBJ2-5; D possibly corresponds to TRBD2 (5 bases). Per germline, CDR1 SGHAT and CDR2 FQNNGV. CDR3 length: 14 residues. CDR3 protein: CASSSLDRGESQYF. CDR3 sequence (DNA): TGTGCCAGCAGCTCTTTGGACCGGGGAGAGTCCCAGTACTTC.

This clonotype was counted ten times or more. CDR3: CSVEDLQGGEYEQYF. Here the CDR3 DNA reads TGCAGCGTTGAAGATCTTCAGGGGGGGGAGTACGAGCAGTACTTC. The rearrangement links TRBV29-1 to TRBJ2-7; D is tentatively TRBD1 or TRBD2 (7 bases each). This CDR3 has 15 amino acids. CDR1 is SQVTM and CDR2 is ANQGSEA in the germline V gene. Trimming took off 0 bases at V and 4 bases at J, with 16 bases between the two ends.

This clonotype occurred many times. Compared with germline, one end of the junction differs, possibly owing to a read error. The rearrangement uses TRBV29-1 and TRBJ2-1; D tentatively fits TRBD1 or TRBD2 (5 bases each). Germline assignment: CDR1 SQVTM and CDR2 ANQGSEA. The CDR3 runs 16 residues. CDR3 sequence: CSVEDPGRQGTNEQLF. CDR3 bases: TGCAGCGTTGAAGATCCGGGGCGGCAGGGAACGAATGAGCAGCTCTTC.